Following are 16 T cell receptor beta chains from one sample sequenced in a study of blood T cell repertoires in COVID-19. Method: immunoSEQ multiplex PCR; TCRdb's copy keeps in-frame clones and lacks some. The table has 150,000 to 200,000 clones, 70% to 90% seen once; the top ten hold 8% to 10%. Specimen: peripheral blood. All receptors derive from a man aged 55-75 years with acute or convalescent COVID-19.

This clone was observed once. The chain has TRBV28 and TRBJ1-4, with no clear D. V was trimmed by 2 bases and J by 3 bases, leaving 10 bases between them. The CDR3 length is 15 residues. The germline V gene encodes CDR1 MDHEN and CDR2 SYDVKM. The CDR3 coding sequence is TGTGCCAGCAGTTTAGGTGGGCTGGCTAATGAAAAACTGTTTTTT. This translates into CASSLGGLANEKLFF.

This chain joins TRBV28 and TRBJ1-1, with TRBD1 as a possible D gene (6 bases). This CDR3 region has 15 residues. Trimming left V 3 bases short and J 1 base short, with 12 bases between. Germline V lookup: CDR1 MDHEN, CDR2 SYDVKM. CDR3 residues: CASSLPGDQNTEAFF. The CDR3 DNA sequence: TGTGCCAGCAGTTTGCCAGGGGACCAGAACACTGAAGCTTTCTTT.

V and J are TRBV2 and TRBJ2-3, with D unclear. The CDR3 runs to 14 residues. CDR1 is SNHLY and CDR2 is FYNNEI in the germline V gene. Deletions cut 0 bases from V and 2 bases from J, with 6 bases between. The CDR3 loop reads CASSEASITDTQYF. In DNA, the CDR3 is TGTGCCAGCAGTGAAGCTAGCATCACAGATACGCAGTATTTT.

CDR3 region: CASSLLGSGDAFF. The CDR3 nucleotides read TGTGCCAGCAGCCTACTCGGAAGCGGGGACGCTTTCTTT. This rearrangement joins TRBV3-1 (or the pseudogene TRBV3-2) to TRBJ1-1, with TRBD1 as a possible D gene (5 bases). V was trimmed by 4 bases and J by 11 bases, leaving 17 bases between them. Germline V gene sequence: CDR1 LGHDT, CDR2 YNNKEL (reference sequence). This CDR3 has 13 residues.

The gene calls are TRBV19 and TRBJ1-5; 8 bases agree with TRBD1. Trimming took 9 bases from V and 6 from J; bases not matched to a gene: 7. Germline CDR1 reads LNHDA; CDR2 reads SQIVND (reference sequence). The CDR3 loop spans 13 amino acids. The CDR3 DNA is TGTGCCAGCCAGGGGGCGCGGGGTCAGCCCCAGCATTTT. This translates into CASQGARGQPQHF. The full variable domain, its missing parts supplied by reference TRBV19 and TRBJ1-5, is DGGITQSPKYLFRKEGQNVTLSCEQNLNHDAMYWYRQDPGQGLRLIYYSQIVNDFQKGDIAEGYSVSREKKESFPLTVTSAQKNPTAFYLCASQGARGQPQHFGDGTRLSIL.

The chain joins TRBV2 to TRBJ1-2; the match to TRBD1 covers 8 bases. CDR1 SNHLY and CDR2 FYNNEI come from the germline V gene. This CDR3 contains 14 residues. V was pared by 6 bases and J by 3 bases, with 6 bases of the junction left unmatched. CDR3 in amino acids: CASRDRGPDYGYTF. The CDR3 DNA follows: TGTGCCAGCAGAGACAGGGGCCCTGACTATGGCTACACCTTC. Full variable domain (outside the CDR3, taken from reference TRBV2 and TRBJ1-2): EPEVTQTPSHQVTQMGQEVILRCVPISNHLYFYWYRQILGQKVEFLVSFYNNEISEKSEIFDDQFSVERPDGSNFTLKIRSTKLEDSAMYFCASRDRGPDYGYTFGSGTRLTVV.

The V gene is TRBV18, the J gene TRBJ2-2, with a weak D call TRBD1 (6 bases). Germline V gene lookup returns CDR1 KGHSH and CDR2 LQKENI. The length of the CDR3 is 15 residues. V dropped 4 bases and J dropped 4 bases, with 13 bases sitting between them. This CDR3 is CASSQLQGRTGELFF. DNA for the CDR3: TGTGCCAGCTCACAATTACAGGGCCGCACCGGGGAGCTGTTTTTT. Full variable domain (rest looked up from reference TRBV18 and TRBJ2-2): NAGVMQNPRHLVRRRGQEARLRCSPMKGHSHVYWYRQLPEEGLKFMVYLQKENIIDESGMPKERFSAEFPKEGPSILRIQQVVRGDSAAYFCASSQLQGRTGELFFGEGSRLTVL.

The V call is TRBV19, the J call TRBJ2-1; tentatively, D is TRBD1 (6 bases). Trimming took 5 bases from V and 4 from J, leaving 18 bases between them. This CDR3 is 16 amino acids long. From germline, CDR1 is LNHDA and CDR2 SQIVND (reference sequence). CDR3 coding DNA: TGTGCCAGTAGTCTTGAGGACAGTTTTGTATACAATGAGCAGTTCTTC. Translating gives CASSLEDSFVYNEQFF.

The CDR3 region is CASSLGLAGRLAGELFF. DNA for the CDR3: TGTGCCAGCAGCTTAGGACTAGCGGGAAGGTTGGCCGGGGAGCTGTTTTTT. V is TRBV7-8 and J is TRBJ2-2; 11 bases fit TRBD2. The CDR3 is made up of 17 amino acids. Germline assignment: CDR1 SGHVS and CDR2 FQNEAQ. The V gene end was trimmed by 1 base and the J gene end by 6 bases; junction bases not matched to a gene: 7.

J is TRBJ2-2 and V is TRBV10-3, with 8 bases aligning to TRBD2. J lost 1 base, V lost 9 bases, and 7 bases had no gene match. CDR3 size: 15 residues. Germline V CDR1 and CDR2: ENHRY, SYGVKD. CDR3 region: CAISRGGQNTGELFF. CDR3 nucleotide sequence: TGTGCCATTTCCCGGGGGGGTCAGAACACCGGGGAGCTGTTTTTT.

The CDR3 spells CASSYDSTYEQYF. In nucleotides, the CDR3 is TGCGCCAGCAGCTACGACAGTACCTACGAGCAGTACTTC. V gene TRBV5-1 combines with J gene TRBJ2-7; weak D call: TRBD1 (5 bases). The ends were cut back, 3 bases at V and 2 bases at J, with 9 bases in the middle. Germline-derived CDR1 and CDR2 are SGHRS and YFSETQ. The CDR3 is 13 residues long.

The CDR3 reads CASSGLARKTQYF. CDR3 coding DNA: TGTGCCAGTAGTGGACTAGCGCGAAAGACCCAGTACTTC. V is TRBV19 and J is TRBJ2-5; TRBD2 agrees at 9 bases. J lost 6 bases, V lost 5 bases, and 4 bases had no gene match. The CDR3 contains 13 residues. Germline CDR1 reads LNHDA; CDR2 reads SQIVND (reference sequence).

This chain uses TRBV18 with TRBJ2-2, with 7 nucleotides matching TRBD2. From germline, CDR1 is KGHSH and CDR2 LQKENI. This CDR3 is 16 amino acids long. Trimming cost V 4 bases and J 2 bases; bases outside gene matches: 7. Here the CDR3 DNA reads TGTGCCAGCTCACGGATCCTAGCGGTTAACACCGGGGAGCTGTTTTTT. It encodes CASSRILAVNTGELFF.

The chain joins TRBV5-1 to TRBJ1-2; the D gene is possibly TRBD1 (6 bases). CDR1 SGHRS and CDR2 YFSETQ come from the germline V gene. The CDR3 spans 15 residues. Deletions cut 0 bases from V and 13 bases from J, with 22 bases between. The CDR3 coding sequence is TGCGCCAGCAGCTTGGCCGGGGACCCACAGGGTAGGAGCACCTTC. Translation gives CASSLAGDPQGRSTF.

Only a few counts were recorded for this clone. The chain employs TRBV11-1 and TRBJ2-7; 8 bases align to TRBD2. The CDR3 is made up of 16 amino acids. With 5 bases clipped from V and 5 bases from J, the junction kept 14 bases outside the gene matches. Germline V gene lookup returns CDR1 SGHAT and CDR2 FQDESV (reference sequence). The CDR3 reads CASSPRGWREDHEQYF. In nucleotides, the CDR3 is TGTGCCAGCAGCCCGCGGGGTTGGCGGGAGGACCACGAGCAGTACTTC. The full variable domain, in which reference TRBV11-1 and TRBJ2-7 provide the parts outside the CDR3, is EAEVAQSPRYKITEKSQAVAFWCDPISGHATLYWYRQILGQGPELLVQFQDESVVDDSQLPKDRFSAERLKGVDSTLKIQPAELGDSAMYLCASSPRGWREDHEQYFGPGTRLTVT.

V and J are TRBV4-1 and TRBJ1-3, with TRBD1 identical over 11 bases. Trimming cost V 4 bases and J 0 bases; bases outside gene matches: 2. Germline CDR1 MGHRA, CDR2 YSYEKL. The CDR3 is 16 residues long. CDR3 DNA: TGCGCCAGCAGCCGGGGACAGGGGGGCTCTGGAAACACCATATATTTT. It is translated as CASSRGQGGSGNTIYF.